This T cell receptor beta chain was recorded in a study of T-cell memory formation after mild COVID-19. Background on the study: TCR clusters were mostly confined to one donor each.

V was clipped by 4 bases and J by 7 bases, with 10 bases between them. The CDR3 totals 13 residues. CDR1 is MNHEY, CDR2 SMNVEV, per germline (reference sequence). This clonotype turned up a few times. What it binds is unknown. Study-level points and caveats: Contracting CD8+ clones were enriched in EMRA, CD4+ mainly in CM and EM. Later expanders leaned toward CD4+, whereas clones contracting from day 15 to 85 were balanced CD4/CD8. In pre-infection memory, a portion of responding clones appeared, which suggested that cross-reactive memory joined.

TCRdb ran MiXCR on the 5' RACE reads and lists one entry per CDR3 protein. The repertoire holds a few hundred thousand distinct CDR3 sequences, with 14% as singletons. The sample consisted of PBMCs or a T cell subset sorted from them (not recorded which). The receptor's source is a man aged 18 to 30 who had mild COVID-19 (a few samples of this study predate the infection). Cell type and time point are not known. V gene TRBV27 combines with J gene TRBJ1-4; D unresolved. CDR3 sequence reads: CASSWRHAEKLFF. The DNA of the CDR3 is TGTGCCAGCAGTTGGCGACACGCTGAAAAACTGTTTTTT.